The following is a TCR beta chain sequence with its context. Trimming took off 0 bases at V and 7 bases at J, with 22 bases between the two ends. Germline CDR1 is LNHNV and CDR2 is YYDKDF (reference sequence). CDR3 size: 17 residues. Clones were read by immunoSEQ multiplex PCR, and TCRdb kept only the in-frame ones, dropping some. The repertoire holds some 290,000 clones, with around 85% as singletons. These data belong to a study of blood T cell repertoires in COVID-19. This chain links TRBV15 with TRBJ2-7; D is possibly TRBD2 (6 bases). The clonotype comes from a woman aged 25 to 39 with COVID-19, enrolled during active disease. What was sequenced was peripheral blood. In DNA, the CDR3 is TGTGCCACCAGCAGAGATAGGGCGGGGACTGTGCTTTGGGAGCAGTACTTC. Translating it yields CATSRDRAGTVLWEQYF.